This T cell receptor beta chain originates from a study of blood T cell repertoires in COVID-19. Across the whole study: T cells, B-cell-depleted T cells, or PBMCs supplied cDNA or gDNA.

Original methodology: From reference gene primer amplification, estimates of nucleated cell counts were derived. Method: immunoSEQ multiplex PCR; TCRdb's copy keeps in-frame clones and lacks some. V, J and clone size derive from that table, while D and trimming were established from the DNA sequence. The data hold approximately 60,000 clones, with around 80% observed a single time. Germline loops: CDR1 GTSNPN, CDR2 SVGIG (reference sequence). The V gene lost 3 bases and the J gene lost 1 base, with 10 bases spanning the gap. The CDR3 has 15 amino acids. Patients of the Seattle cohort, enrolled during active infection, were followed longitudinally.

Sequencing was done on a sample of peripheral blood. The rearrangement uses TRBV30 and TRBJ2-6, with D possibly matching TRBD2 (5 bases). The source of this sequence is a man between 60 and 75 years old with COVID-19, enrolled during active disease. CDR3 bases: TGTGCCTGGAGCAGAGGGCAATCTGGGGCCAACGTCCTGACTTTC. Amino acids: CAWSRGQSGANVLTF.